The sequence of this TCR beta chain was determined in a study of blood T cell repertoires in COVID-19. Study at large: The samples span acute and convalescent COVID-19 from the United States, Italy and Spain. Sample material is recorded as cDNA or gDNA derived from T cells, B-cell-depleted T cells, or PBMCs.

Some clones are missing from TCRdb's copy, which holds only in-frame ones; the method was immunoSEQ multiplex PCR. The sample lists some 69,000 clones, 60% to 80% seen once, with about 15% in the top ten. Germline lookup yields CDR1 SGHTS and CDR2 YDEGEE. The CDR3 length is 13 residues. The germline V and J ends were trimmed by 0 bases and 5 bases, with 8 bases remaining between them. The receptor was derived from a man aged 60-69 years with acute or convalescent COVID-19. The sample comprised peripheral blood. J is TRBJ2-5 and V is TRBV5-8, with D unclear. CDR3 coding DNA: TGTGCCAGCAGCTTGGGTGTTCAGGAGACCCAGTACTTC. Protein sequence: CASSLGVQETQYF.